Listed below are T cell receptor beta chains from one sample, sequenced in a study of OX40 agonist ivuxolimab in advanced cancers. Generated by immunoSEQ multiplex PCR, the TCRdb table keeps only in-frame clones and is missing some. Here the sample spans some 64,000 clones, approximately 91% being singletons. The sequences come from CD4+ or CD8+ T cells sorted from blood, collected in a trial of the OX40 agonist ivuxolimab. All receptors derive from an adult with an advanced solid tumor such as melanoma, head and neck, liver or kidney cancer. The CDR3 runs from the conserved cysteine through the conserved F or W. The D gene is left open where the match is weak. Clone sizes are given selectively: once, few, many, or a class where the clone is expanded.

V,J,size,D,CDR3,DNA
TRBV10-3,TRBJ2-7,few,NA,CAMRQDVTYEQYF,TGTGCCATGCGACAGGATGTTACCTACGAGCAGTACTTC
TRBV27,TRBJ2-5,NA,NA,CASSVTRWTETQYF,TGTGCCAGCTCCGTTACAAGGTGGACAGAGACCCAGTACTTC
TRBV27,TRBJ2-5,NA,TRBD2,CASSLRPSGQETQYF,TGTGCCAGCAGTTTACGGCCTAGCGGACAAGAGACCCAGTACTTC
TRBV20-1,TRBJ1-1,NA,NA,CSAGLNTEAFF,TGCAGCGCAGGGCTGAACACTGAAGCTTTCTTT
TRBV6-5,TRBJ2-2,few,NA,CASSYHPNTGELFF,TGTGCCAGCAGTTATCATCCTAACACCGGGGAGCTGTTTTTT
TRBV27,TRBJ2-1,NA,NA,CASSLDFGNEQFF,TGTGCCAGCAGTTTAGATTTCGGAAATGAGCAGTTCTTC
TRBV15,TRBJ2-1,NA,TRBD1,CATSRLTGGAYNEQFF,TGTGCCACCAGCAGATTGACAGGGGGAGCCTACAATGAGCAGTTCTTC
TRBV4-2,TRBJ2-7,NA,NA,CASSPGSYEQYF,TGTGCCAGCAGCCCGGGCTCCTACGAGCAGTACTTC
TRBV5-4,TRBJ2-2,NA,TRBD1,CASSLAPGTGVDGELFF,TGTGCCAGCAGCTTGGCTCCCGGGACAGGGGTCGACGGGGAGCTGTTTTTT
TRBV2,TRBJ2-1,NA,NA,CASSNSASSYNEQFF,TGTGCCAGCAGTAATAGCGCGAGCTCCTACAATGAGCAGTTCTTC
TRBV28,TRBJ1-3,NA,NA,CASRTRGSGNTIYF,TGTGCCAGCAGAACCCGAGGATCTGGAAACACCATATATTTT
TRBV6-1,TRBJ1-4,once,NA,CASSGSNEKLFF,TGTGCCAGCAGTGGGTCAAATGAAAAACTGTTTTTT
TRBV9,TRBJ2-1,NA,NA,CASSVEGYSVNNEQFF,TGTGCCAGCAGCGTAGAGGGTTACTCCGTTAACAATGAGCAGTTCTTC
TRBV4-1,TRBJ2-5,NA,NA,CASSQEKGLGETQYF,TGCGCCAGCAGCCAAGAGAAGGGGCTCGGGGAGACCCAGTACTTC
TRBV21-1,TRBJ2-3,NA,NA,CASSKEGDRTDTQYF,TGTGCCAGCAGCAAAGAGGGCGACCGCACAGATACGCAGTATTTT
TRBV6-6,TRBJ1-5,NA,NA,CASSSGDQPQHF,TGTGCCAGCAGTTCCGGAGATCAGCCCCAGCATTTT
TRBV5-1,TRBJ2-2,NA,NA,CASSLDLAPNTGELFF,TGCGCCAGCAGCTTGGACTTAGCCCCGAACACCGGGGAGCTGTTTTTT
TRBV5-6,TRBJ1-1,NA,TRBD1,CASSPLSRDRVEAFF,TGTGCCAGCAGCCCACTCAGTAGGGACAGGGTTGAAGCTTTCTTT
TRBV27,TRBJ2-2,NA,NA,CASRGVFFTGELFF,TGTGCCAGCCGAGGGGTTTTTTTCACCGGGGAGCTGTTTTTT
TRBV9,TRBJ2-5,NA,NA,CASSVEAGGGETQYF,TGTGCCAGCAGCGTGGAGGCCGGAGGGGGGGAGACCCAGTACTTC
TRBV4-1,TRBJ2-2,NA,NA,CASSQVVDTGELFF,TGCGCCAGCAGCCAAGTCGTCGACACCGGGGAGCTGTTTTTT
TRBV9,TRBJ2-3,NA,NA,CASSAWTLATDTQYF,TGTGCCAGCAGCGCATGGACCCTAGCCACAGATACGCAGTATTTT
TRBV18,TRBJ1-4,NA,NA,CASSIQPSTGSIATNEKLFF,TGTGCCAGCTCCATTCAGCCATCGACGGGCAGTATTGCAACTAATGAAAAACTGTTTTTT
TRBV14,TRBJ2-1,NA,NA,CASSQDLGRESSYNEQFF,TGTGCCAGCAGCCAAGATCTAGGGCGGGAAAGCTCCTACAATGAGCAGTTCTTC
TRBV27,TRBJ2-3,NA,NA,CASSRGFSTTDTQYF,TGTGCCAGCAGTCGCGGCTTCTCCACGACAGATACGCAGTATTTT
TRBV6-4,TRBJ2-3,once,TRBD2,CASSVIPGRSTDTQYF,TGTGCCAGCAGTGTAATCCCCGGGAGGTCCACAGATACGCAGTATTTT
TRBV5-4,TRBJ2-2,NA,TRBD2,CASSLLVLAGNTGELFF,TGTGCCAGCAGCTTGTTGGTTCTAGCGGGGAACACCGGGGAGCTGTTTTTT
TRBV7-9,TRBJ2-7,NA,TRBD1,CASSPQGDEQYF,TGTGCCAGCAGCCCCCAGGGGGACGAGCAGTACTTC
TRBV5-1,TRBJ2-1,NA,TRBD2,CASTYSGPEQFF,TGCGCCAGCACCTATAGCGGGCCTGAGCAGTTCTTC
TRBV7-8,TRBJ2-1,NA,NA,CASSLVGPEQFF,TGTGCCAGCAGCTTAGTTGGGCCTGAGCAGTTCTTC
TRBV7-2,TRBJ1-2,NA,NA,CASSQRVANYGYTF,TGTGCCAGCAGCCAGAGGGTTGCTAACTATGGCTACACCTTC
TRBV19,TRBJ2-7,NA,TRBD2,CASNSGSIEQYF,TGTGCCAGCAATAGCGGGAGTATCGAGCAGTACTTC
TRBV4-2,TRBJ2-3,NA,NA,CASSQDETSTDTQYF,TGTGCCAGCAGCCAAGATGAGACTAGCACAGATACGCAGTATTTT
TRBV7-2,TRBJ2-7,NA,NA,CASSSIHFEQYF,TGTGCCAGCAGCTCTATCCACTTCGAGCAGTACTTC
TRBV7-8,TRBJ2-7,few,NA,CASSSLWSYEQYF,TGTGCCAGCAGCTCCCTCTGGTCCTACGAGCAGTACTTC
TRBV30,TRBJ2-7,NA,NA,CAFTSRGLGEQYF,TGTGCCTTTACCTCGCGGGGACTGGGCGAGCAGTACTTC
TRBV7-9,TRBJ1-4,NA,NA,CASSLDSDREKLFF,TGTGCCAGCAGCTTAGACTCAGATCGGGAAAAACTGTTTTTT
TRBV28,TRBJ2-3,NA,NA,CATQGSVEGVGTDTQYF,TGTGCCACCCAAGGTTCCGTCGAGGGGGTTGGGACAGATACGCAGTATTTT
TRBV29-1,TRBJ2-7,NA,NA,CSVEDGRGYEQYF,TGCAGCGTTGAAGACGGCAGGGGATACGAGCAGTACTTC
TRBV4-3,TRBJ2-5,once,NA,CASSQDIRQGIQETQYF,TGCGCCAGCAGCCAAGATATACGTCAGGGAATCCAAGAGACCCAGTACTTC
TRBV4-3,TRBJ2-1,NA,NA,CASSQDASYNEQFF,TGCGCCAGCAGCCAAGATGCTAGCTACAATGAGCAGTTCTTC
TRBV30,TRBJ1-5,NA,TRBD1,CAWSAGTGTNQPQHF,TGTGCCTGGAGTGCAGGGACAGGCACCAATCAGCCCCAGCATTTT
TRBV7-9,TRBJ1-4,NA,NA,CASSPGEKLFF,TGTGCCAGCAGCCCTGGGGAAAAACTGTTTTTT
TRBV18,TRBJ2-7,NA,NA,CASSSTYEQYF,TGTGCCAGCTCATCGACCTACGAGCAGTACTTC
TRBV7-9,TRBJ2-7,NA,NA,CASSLVGQVLSYEQYF,TGTGCCAGCAGCTTAGTAGGCCAGGTGCTCTCCTACGAGCAGTACTTC
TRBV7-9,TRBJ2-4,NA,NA,CASSSSLGDIQYF,TGTGCCAGCAGCTCGAGCCTGGGGGACATTCAGTACTTC
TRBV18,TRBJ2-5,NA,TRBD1,CASSPGDRVDETQYF,TGTGCCAGCTCACCAGGCGACAGGGTCGATGAGACCCAGTACTTC
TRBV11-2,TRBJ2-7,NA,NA,CASSHGTGAVEQYF,TGTGCCAGCAGCCACGGGACTGGGGCGGTCGAGCAGTACTTC
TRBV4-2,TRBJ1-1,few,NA,CASQQVDLNTEAFF,TGTGCCAGCCAGCAGGTAGATCTGAACACTGAAGCTTTCTTT
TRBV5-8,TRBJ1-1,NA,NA,CASSFNTEAFF,TGTGCCAGCAGCTTTAACACTGAAGCTTTCTTT
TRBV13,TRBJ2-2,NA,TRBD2,CASSTSAGELFF,TGTGCCAGCAGCACTAGCGCCGGGGAGCTGTTTTTT
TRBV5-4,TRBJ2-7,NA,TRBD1,CASSLTGAEQYF,TGTGCCAGCAGCTTGACAGGGGCAGAGCAGTACTTC
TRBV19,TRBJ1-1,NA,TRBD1,CASSIPGGNTEAFF,TGTGCCAGTAGTATACCAGGGGGGAACACTGAAGCTTTCTTT